Listed here are 20 T cell receptor beta chains from one sample, sequenced in a study of early T cells in non-severe SARS-CoV-2 infection. TCRdb redid the calling of the 5' RACE reads with MiXCR, one entry per CDR3 protein. The repertoire has around 50,000 distinct CDR3 sequences, roughly 10% of them found once; the top ten carry about a tenth. The specimen was whole blood. The receptors were sampled from an adult who was a healthcare worker with PCR-confirmed SARS-CoV-2 infection or an uninfected control (not recorded which).

The rearrangement joins TRBV5-4 to TRBJ1-2; 10 bases agree with TRBD1. The CDR3 covers 15 residues. Per germline, CDR1 SGHNT and CDR2 YYREEE (reference sequence). The V segment lost 4 bases and the J segment 2 bases; nucleotides outside the gene matches: 5. CDR3 DNA: TGTGCCAGCAGCCCAGGGACAGGGGTAAACTATGGCTACACCTTC. This sequence encodes CASSPGTGVNYGYTF.

This clonotype was recorded a few times. The chain carries TRBV12-3 or TRBV12-4 and TRBJ2-3; D unresolved. Trimming removed 7 bases at V and 1 base at J, with 15 bases between. This CDR3 is 15 amino acids long. The CDR3 spells CASTRHLAGTDTQYF. Here the CDR3 DNA reads TGTGCCAGCACCAGGCACCTCGCGGGCACAGATACGCAGTATTTT.

This clonotype has only a few counts. This rearrangement joins TRBV5-1 to TRBJ2-3; maybe TRBD1 (6 bases). CDR3 length: 14 amino acids. V dropped 4 bases and J dropped 2 bases, with 11 bases sitting between them. CDR1 is SGHRS and CDR2 is YFSETQ in the germline V gene. For the CDR3, the DNA is TGCGCCAGCAGCGGCGGACAGTCCACAGATACGCAGTATTTT. Protein sequence: CASSGGQSTDTQYF. Supplemented by reference TRBV5-1 and TRBJ2-3, the full variable domain reads KAGVTQTPRYLIKTRGQQVTLSCSPISGHRSVSWYQQTPGQGLQFLFEYFSETQRNKGNFPGRFSGRQFSNSRSEMNVSTLELGDSALYLCASSGGQSTDTQYFGPGTRLTVL.

The rearrangement joins TRBV12-3 or TRBV12-4 to TRBJ2-1, with D hard to call. CDR3 length: 12 residues. Trimming pared 3 bases from V and 10 bases from J, leaving 10 bases between. The CDR3 DNA reads as TGTGCCAGCAGTTTTCGTGGGCGGGAGCAGTTCTTC. Translation gives CASSFRGREQFF.

This clonotype was seen many times. V and J are TRBV7-8 and TRBJ2-3, with 13 bases fitting TRBD2. Germline values: CDR1 SGHVS, CDR2 FQNEAQ. CDR3 length: 16 residues. V was clipped by 6 bases and J by 6 bases; unmatched bases: 9. The CDR3, as DNA: TGTGCCAGCAGTACTAGCGGGGGGGCAGTTTTCGATACGCAGTATTTT. It encodes CASSTSGGAVFDTQYF. The full variable domain, with the rest looked up from reference TRBV7-8 and TRBJ2-3, is GAGVSQSPRYKVAKRGQDVALRCDPISGHVSLFWYQQALGQGPEFLTYFQNEAQLDKSGLPSDRFFAERPEGSVSTLKIQRTQQEDSAVYLCASSTSGGAVFDTQYFGPGTRLTVL.

This clonotype occurred a few times. This chain links TRBV6-1 with TRBJ1-1, with 8 nucleotides matching TRBD1. The CDR3 has 15 residues. Trimming cost V 5 bases and J 4 bases; bases outside gene matches: 9. In germline, CDR1 is MNHNS, CDR2 SASEGT. DNA for the CDR3: TGTGCCAGCAGTTCCGGGACAGGAGTATCCACTGAAGCTTTCTTT. It translates to CASSSGTGVSTEAFF.

The rearrangement uses TRBV19 and TRBJ1-3; D possibly corresponds to TRBD1 (5 bases). The CDR3 is made up of 12 amino acids. Trimming shortened V by 8 bases and J by 7 bases, and 12 bases separated the two germline ends. Germline CDR1 and CDR2: LNHDA and SQIVND (reference sequence). In DNA form, the CDR3 reads TGTGCCAGTCTCTCCCGGGGGAACACCATATATTTT. It yields the protein CASLSRGNTIYF.

This chain joins TRBV2 and TRBJ2-1; D ambiguous. Trimming removed 3 bases at V and 0 bases at J, with 9 bases between. The CDR3 totals 15 residues. The V gene's germline CDR1 is SNHLY and CDR2 FYNNEI. The CDR3 bases are TGTGCCAGCAGTGACGGGTGGAGCTCCTACAATGAGCAGTTCTTC. This encodes CASSDGWSSYNEQFF.

The table lists this clonotype with a few counts. The rearrangement joins TRBV3-1 to TRBJ2-1, with D possibly being TRBD1 or TRBD2 (5 bases each). The CDR3 is made up of 11 amino acids. From germline, CDR1 is LGHDT and CDR2 YNNKEL (reference sequence). V was cut by 6 bases and J by 8 bases, with 8 bases left in between. The CDR3 is CASRRGDEQFF. CDR3 sequence (DNA): TGTGCCAGCAGAAGAGGGGATGAGCAGTTCTTC.

This clonotype has a handful of counts. The J gene is TRBJ1-6, the V gene TRBV6-5, with a weak D call TRBD1 (5 bases). Germline V lookup: CDR1 MNHEY, CDR2 SVGAGI. This CDR3 comprises 14 residues. Trimming shortened V by 2 bases and J by 7 bases, and 9 bases separated the two germline ends. The CDR3 coding sequence is TGTGCCAGCAGTTACGCGACAGAGAATTCACCCCTCCACTTT. Translating it yields CASSYATENSPLHF.

This clonotype has ten or more counts. V is TRBV3-1 and J is TRBJ2-4; D unresolved. The CDR3 has 15 residues. Germline loops: CDR1 LGHDT, CDR2 YNNKEL (reference sequence). V shed 1 base and J shed 2 bases, with 9 bases lying between them. CDR3 sequence (DNA): TGTGCCAGCAGCCAAGGCATAATTCCCAAAAACATTCAGTACTTC. This gives the protein CASSQGIIPKNIQYF.

The table lists this clonotype with a few counts. The chain links TRBV5-1 to TRBJ2-2; 9 nucleotides match TRBD1. The CDR3 is 16 residues long. Germline CDR1 is SGHRS and CDR2 is YFSETQ. Trimming cost V 4 bases and J 4 bases; bases outside gene matches: 8. The CDR3 sequence is CASSRGQGISTGELFF. In DNA form, the CDR3 reads TGCGCCAGCAGCAGGGGACAGGGAATAAGCACCGGGGAGCTGTTTTTT. The full variable domain, in which reference TRBV5-1 and TRBJ2-2 provide the parts outside the CDR3, is KAGVTQTPRYLIKTRGQQVTLSCSPISGHRSVSWYQQTPGQGLQFLFEYFSETQRNKGNFPGRFSGRQFSNSRSEMNVSTLELGDSALYLCASSRGQGISTGELFFGEGSRLTVL.

This clonotype occurred many times. This chain uses TRBV4-1 with TRBJ1-6, with no clear D. There are 15 residues in the CDR3. Per the germline V gene, CDR1 is MGHRA and CDR2 is YSYEKL. With 0 bases removed from V and 5 bases from J, the gap between germline ends came to 8 bases. The CDR3 region has the DNA TGCGCCAGCAGCCAAGAAGGCGGGGATAATTCACCCCTCCACTTT. Amino acid sequence: CASSQEGGDNSPLHF.

This clonotype has only a few counts. This rearrangement joins TRBV6-1 to TRBJ1-1, with no clear D. Germline CDR1 is MNHNS and CDR2 is SASEGT. With 7 bases removed from V and 1 base from J, the gap between germline ends came to 10 bases. The CDR3 runs to 13 residues. CDR3 amino acids: CASKSPPNTEAFF. CDR3 nucleotide sequence: TGTGCCAGCAAAAGCCCGCCGAACACTGAAGCTTTCTTT.

This clonotype was counted only a few times. The chain recombines TRBV20-1 with TRBJ1-1; no clear D gene. Germline V gene sequence: CDR1 DFQATT, CDR2 SNEGSKA (reference sequence). The germline V and J ends were trimmed by 3 bases and 2 bases, with 13 bases remaining between them. CDR3 length: 14 residues. Written as DNA, the CDR3 is TGCAGTGCTAGCCCCAGTTATGGTAACACTGAAGCTTTCTTT. Encoded protein: CSASPSYGNTEAFF.

This clonotype occurred many times. The CDR3 sequence is CASSEAAGGRNTIYF. The DNA for the CDR3 is TGTGCCAGCAGTGAAGCGGCAGGGGGCAGAAACACCATATATTTT. The V and J genes are TRBV2 and TRBJ1-3, with 8 bases aligning to TRBD1. The germline V gene encodes CDR1 SNHLY and CDR2 FYNNEI. The CDR3 is made up of 15 amino acids. The junction had 3 bases not matched to a gene; V was cut back by 0 bases and J by 5 bases.

J is TRBJ2-5 and V is TRBV21-1; whether TRBD2, the table's D call, matches the DNA was not checked. TRBV21-1 corresponds to a pseudogene. This CDR3 comprises 16 residues. The CDR3 DNA follows: TGTGCCAGCAGCCTTTGTAGCGGGGGAAACCAAGAGACCCAGTACTTC. It specifies CASSLCSGGNQETQYF.

This clonotype occurred a few times. The chain couples TRBV9 to TRBJ2-7; 10 positions agree with TRBD1. Trimming removed 3 bases from V and 4 bases from J; junction bases left unmatched: 4. CDR1 SGDLS and CDR2 YYNGEE come from the germline V gene. There are 14 residues in the CDR3. The CDR3 spells CASSARQGAYEQYF. In DNA, the CDR3 is TGTGCCAGCAGCGCCAGACAGGGGGCTTACGAGCAGTACTTC.

This chain joins TRBV20-1 and TRBJ2-5, with 9 positions matching TRBD1. The length of the CDR3 is 16 residues. From germline, CDR1 is DFQATT and CDR2 SNEGSKA (reference sequence). J was trimmed by 4 bases and V by 0 bases; bases with no gene match: 9. The CDR3 coding sequence is TGCAGTGCTAGAGAAATCTTACAGGGGGCTGGAGAGACCCAGTACTTC. Translating gives CSAREILQGAGETQYF.

This clonotype was seen repeatedly, ten times or more. The chain links TRBV5-1 to TRBJ1-1, with D perhaps TRBD1 (6 bases). CDR1 and CDR2 from the germline V gene are SGHRS and YFSETQ. The CDR3 runs 14 residues. V gave up 2 bases and J gave up 0 bases, with 8 bases separating them. The CDR3 region has the DNA TGCGCCAGCAGCTTTAGGGGGATGAACACTGAAGCTTTCTTT. This codes for CASSFRGMNTEAFF.